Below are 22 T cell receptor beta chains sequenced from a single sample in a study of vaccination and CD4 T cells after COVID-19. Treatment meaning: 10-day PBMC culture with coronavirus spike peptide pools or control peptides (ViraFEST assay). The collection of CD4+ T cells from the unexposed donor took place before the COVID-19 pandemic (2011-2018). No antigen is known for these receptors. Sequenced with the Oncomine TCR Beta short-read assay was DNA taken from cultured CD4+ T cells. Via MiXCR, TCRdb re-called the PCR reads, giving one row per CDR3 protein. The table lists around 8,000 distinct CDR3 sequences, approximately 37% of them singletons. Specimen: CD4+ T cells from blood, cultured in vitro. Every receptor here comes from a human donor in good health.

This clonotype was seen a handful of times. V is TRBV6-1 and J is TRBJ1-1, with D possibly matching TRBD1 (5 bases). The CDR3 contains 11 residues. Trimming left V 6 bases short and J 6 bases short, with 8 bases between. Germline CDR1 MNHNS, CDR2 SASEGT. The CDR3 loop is CASSGGSEAFF. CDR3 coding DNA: TGTGCCAGCAGCGGGGGATCTGAAGCTTTCTTT.

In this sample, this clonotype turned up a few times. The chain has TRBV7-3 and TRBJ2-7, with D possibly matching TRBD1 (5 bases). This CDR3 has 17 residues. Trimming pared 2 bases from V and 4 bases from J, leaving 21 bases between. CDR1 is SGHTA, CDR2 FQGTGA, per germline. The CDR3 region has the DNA TGTGCCAGCAGCTTAGGTTCAGTCGCGTCCAGGGAATACGAGCAGTACTTC. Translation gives CASSLGSVASREYEQYF.

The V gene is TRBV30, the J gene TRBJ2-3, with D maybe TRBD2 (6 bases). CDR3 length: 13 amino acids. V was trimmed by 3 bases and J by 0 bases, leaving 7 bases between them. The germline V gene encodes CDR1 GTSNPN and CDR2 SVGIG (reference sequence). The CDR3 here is CAWRRGSTDTQYF. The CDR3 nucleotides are TGTGCCTGGAGGCGGGGTAGCACAGATACGCAGTATTTT.

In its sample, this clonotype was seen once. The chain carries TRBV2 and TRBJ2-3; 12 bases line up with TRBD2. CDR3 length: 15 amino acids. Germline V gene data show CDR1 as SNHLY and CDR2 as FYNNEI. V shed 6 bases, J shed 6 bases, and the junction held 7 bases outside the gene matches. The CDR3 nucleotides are TGTGCCAGCAGATTACTAGCGGGGGGCGGGGATACGCAGTATTTT. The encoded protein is CASRLLAGGGDTQYF.

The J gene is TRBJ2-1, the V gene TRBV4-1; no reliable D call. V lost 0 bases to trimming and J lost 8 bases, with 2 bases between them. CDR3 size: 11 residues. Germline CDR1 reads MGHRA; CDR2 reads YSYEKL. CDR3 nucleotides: TGCGCCAGCAGCCAAGATCATGAGCAGTTCTTC. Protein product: CASSQDHEQFF.

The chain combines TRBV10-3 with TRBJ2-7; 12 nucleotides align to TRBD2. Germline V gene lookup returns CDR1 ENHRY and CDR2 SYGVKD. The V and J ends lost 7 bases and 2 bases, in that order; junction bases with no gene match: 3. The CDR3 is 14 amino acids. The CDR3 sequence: CAITRTSGTYEQYF. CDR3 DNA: TGTGCCATCACCAGGACTAGCGGGACCTACGAGCAGTACTTC.

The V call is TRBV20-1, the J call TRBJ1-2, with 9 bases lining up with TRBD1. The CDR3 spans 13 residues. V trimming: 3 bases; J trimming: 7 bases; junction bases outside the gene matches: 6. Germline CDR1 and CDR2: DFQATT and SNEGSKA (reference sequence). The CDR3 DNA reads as TGCAGTGCTAGTCCACAGGGGGCGGCTGGCTACACCTTC. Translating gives CSASPQGAAGYTF.

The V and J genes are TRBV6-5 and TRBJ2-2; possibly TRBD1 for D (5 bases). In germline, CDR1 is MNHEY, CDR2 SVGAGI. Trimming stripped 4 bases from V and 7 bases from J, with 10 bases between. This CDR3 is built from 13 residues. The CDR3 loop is CASSWGQGGELFF. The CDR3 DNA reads TGTGCCAGCAGTTGGGGTCAGGGCGGGGAGCTGTTTTTT.

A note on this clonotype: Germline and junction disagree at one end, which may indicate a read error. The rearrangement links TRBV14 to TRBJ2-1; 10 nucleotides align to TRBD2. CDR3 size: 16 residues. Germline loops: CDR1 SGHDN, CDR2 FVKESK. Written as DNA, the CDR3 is TGTGCCAGTAGCCTCTGGCTAGCGGGGGTAAACAATGAGCAGTTCTTC. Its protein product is CASSLWLAGVNNEQFF.

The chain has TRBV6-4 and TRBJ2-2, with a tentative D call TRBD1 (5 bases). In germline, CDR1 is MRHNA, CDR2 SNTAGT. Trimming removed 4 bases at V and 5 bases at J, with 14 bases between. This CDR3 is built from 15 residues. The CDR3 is CASSALGEKTGELFF. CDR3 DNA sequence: TGTGCCAGCAGTGCGTTAGGGGAAAAGACCGGGGAGCTGTTTTTT.

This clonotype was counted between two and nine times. CDR3 amino acids: CSAQNSDRINQPQHF. The DNA of the CDR3 is TGCAGTGCCCAAAACTCGGACAGGATTAATCAGCCCCAGCATTTT. The V and J genes are TRBV20-1 and TRBJ1-5; 7 positions agree with TRBD1. The germline gives CDR1 DFQATT, CDR2 SNEGSKA (reference sequence). The length of the CDR3 is 15 residues. V lost 6 bases and J lost 4; bases outside the gene matches: 12.

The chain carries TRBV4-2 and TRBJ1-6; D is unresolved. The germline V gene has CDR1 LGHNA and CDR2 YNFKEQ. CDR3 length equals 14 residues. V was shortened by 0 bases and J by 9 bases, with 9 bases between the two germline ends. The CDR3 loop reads CASSQDVKGSPLHF. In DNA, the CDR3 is TGTGCCAGCAGCCAAGATGTTAAGGGTTCACCCCTCCACTTT.

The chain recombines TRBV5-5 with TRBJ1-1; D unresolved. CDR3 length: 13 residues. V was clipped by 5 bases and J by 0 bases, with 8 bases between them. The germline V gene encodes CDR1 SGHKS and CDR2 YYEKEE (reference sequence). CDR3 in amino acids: CASRLRVNTEAFF. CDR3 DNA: TGTGCCAGCAGATTAAGGGTGAACACTGAAGCTTTCTTT.

CDR3 in amino acids: CASSLTGQGPEAFF. The CDR3 DNA reads as TGTGCCAGCAGCTTAACGGGACAGGGCCCTGAAGCTTTCTTT. The chain has TRBV7-3 and TRBJ1-1; TRBD1 matches at 9 bases. Losses at the gene ends were 0 bases for V and 6 bases for J; bases not matched to a gene: 2. Per the germline V gene, CDR1 is SGHTA and CDR2 is FQGTGA. The CDR3 totals 14 residues.

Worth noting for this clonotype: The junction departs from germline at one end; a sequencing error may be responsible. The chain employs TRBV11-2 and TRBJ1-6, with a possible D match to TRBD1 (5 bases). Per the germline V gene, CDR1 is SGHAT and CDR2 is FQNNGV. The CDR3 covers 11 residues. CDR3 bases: TGTGCCTGCAGCTTGAGGGGCCCCCTCCACTTT. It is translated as CACSLRGPLHF. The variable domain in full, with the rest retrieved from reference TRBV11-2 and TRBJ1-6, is EAGVAQSPRYKIIEKRQSVAFWCNPISGHATLYWYQQILGQGPKLLIQFQNNGVVDDSQLPKDRFSAERLKGVDSTLKIQPAKLEDSAVYLCACSLRGPLHFGNGTRLTVT.

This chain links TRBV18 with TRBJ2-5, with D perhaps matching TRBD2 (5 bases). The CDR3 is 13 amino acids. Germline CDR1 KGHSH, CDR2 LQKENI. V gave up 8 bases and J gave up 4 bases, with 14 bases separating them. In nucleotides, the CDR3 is TGTGCCAGCGCCACCAGCGGTGGAGAGACCCAGTACTTC. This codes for CASATSGGETQYF.

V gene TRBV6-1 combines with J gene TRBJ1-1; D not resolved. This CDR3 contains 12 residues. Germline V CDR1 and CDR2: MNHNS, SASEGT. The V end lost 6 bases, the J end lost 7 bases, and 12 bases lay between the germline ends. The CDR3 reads CASSPTELEAFF. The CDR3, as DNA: TGTGCCAGCAGCCCGACGGAGCTTGAAGCTTTCTTT.

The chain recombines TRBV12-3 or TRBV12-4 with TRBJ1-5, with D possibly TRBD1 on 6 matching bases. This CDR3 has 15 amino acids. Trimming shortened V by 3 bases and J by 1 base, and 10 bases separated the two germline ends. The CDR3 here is CASSFGTLSNQPQHF. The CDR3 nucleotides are TGTGCCAGCAGTTTCGGGACACTGAGCAATCAGCCCCAGCATTTT.

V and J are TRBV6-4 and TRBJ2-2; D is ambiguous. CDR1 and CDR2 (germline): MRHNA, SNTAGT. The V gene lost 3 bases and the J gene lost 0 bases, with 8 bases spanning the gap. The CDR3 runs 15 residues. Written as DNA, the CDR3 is TGTGCCAGCAGTGAATCGAGCGCGAACACCGGGGAGCTGTTTTTT. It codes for CASSESSANTGELFF.

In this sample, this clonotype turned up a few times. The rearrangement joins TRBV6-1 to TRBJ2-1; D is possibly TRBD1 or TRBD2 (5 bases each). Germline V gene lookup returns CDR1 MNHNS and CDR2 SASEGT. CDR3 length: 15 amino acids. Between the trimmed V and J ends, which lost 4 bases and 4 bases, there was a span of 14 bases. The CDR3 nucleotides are TGTGCCAGCAGTGTTCCGGGACGGATTTACAATGAGCAGTTCTTC. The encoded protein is CASSVPGRIYNEQFF.

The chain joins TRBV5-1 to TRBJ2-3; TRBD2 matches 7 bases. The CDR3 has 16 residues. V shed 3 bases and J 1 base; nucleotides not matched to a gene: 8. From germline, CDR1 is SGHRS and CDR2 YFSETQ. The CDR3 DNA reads TGCGCCAGCAGCTCCCGGGCAAGCGGGGGCACAGATACGCAGTATTTT. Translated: CASSSRASGGTDTQYF.

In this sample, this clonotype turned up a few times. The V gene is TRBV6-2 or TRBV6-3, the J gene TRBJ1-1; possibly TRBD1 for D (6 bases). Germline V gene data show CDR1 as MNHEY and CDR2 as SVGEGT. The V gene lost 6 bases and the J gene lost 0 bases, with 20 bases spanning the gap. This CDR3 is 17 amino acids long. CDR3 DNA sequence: TGTGCCAGCAGGGACCCCGGGGGGCCGCCCATGAACACTGAAGCTTTCTTT. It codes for CASRDPGGPPMNTEAFF.